This TCR beta chain comes out of a study of T cells in Graves' hyperthyroidism and ophthalmopathy. The CDR3 is 15 residues long. Germline assignment: CDR1 DFQATT and CDR2 SNEGSKA (reference sequence). The V and J ends lost 3 bases and 5 bases respectively, with 19 bases between them. Amplification of TCR beta CDR3 regions was performed using RNA transcripts as template. Researchers ran a first-round RT-PCR on the TCR CDR3 using the HTBI primer set. TCRdb redid the calling of the multiplex PCR reads with MiXCR, one entry per CDR3 protein. The sample includes 500,000 to 550,000 distinct CDR3 sequences, 20% of them seen just once. This clonotype was seen a few times. With duration under 3 months, ophthalmopathy was active: Clinical Activity Score at least 3, NOSPECS at least 4. Lactation, pregnancy, other autoimmune disease or uncontrolled infection excluded patients. Each 10 ml fresh peripheral blood draw supplied the PBMCs.

J is TRBJ1-1 and V is TRBV20-1; D is unclear. The source is a man aged 40-55 years with Graves' ophthalmopathy. The sequenced sample was blood. CDR3 sequence (DNA): TGCAGTGCTAGTCCCCCCCCCGTCGGGAGAACTGAAGCTTTCTTT. It encodes CSASPPPVGRTEAFF.